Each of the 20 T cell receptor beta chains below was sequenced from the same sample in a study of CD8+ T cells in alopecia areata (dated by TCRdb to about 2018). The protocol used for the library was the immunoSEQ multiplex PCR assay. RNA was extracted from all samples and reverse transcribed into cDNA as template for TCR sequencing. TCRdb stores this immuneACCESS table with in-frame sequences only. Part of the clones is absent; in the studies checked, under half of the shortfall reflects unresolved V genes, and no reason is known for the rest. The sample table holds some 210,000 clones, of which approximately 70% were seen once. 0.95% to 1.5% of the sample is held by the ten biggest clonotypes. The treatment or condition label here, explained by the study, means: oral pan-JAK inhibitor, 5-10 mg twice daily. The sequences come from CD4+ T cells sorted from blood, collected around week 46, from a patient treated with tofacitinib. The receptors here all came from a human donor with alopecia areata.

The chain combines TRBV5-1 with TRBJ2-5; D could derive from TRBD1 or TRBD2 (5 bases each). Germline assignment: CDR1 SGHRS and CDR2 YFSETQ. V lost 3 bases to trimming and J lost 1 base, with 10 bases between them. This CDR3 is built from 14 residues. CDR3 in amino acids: CASSSGTTQETQYF. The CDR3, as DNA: TGCGCCAGCAGCTCCGGGACCACCCAAGAGACCCAGTACTTC.

This chain's CDR3 is CASSLTGSGELFF. CDR3 coding DNA: TGTGCCAGCAGCCTCACAGGTTCCGGGGAGCTGTTTTTT. The chain is built from TRBV9 and TRBJ2-2; D perhaps matches TRBD1 (5 bases). CDR1 and CDR2 from the germline V gene are SGDLS and YYNGEE. Trimming cost V 4 bases and J 6 bases, with 10 bases left between them. The CDR3 has 13 residues. Full variable domain (rest looked up from reference TRBV9 and TRBJ2-2): DSGVTQTPKHLITATGQRVTLRCSPRSGDLSVYWYQQSLDQGLQFLIQYYNGEERAKGNILERFSAQQFPDLHSELNLSSLELGDSALYFCASSLTGSGELFFGEGSRLTVL.

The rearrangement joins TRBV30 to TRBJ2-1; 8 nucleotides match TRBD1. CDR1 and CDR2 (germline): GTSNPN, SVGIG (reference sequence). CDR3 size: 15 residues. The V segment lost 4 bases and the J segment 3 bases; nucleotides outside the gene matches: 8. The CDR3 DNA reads TGTGCCTGGAACATAGGACAGGGTCGCTACAATGAGCAGTTCTTC. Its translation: CAWNIGQGRYNEQFF.

The CDR3, as DNA: TGTGCCAGCAGTTCACTCGTGCAGGGGGATGAGCAGTTCTTC. Translating it yields CASSSLVQGDEQFF. The genes are TRBV2 and TRBJ2-1, with TRBD1 matching over 7 bases. This CDR3 is 14 amino acids long. Per the germline V gene, CDR1 is SNHLY and CDR2 is FYNNEI. J lost 8 bases, V lost 5 bases, and 9 bases had no gene match.

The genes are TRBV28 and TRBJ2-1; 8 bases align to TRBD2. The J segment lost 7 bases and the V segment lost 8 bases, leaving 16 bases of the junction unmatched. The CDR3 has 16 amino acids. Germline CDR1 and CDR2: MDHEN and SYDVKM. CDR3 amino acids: CASPPSPGGPVNEQFF. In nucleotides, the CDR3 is TGTGCCAGCCCCCCCTCACCGGGGGGGCCGGTGAATGAGCAGTTCTTC. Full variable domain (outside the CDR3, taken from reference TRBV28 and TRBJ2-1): DVKVTQSSRYLVKRTGEKVFLECVQDMDHENMFWYRQDPGLGLRLIYFSYDVKMKEKGDIPEGYSVSREKKERFSLILESASTNQTSMYLCASPPSPGGPVNEQFFGPGTRLTVL.

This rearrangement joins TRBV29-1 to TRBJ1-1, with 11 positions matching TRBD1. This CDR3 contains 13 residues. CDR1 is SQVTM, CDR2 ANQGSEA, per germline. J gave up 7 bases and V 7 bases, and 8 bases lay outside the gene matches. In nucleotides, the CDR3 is TGCAGCGGCAGGACAGGGGGCTCTGGTGAAGCTTTCTTT. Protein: CSGRTGGSGEAFF.

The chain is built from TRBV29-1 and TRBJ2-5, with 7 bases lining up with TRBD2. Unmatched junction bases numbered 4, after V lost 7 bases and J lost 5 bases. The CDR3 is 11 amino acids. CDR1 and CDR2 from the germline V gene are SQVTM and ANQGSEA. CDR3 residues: CSAGTMETQYF. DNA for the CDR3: TGCAGCGCTGGGACTATGGAGACCCAGTACTTC.

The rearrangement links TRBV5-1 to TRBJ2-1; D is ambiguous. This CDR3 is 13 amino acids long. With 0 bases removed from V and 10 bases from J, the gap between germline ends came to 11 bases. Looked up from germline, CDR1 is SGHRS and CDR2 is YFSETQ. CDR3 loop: CASSLDSVTEQFF. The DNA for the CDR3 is TGCGCCAGCAGCTTGGACAGCGTCACCGAGCAGTTCTTC.

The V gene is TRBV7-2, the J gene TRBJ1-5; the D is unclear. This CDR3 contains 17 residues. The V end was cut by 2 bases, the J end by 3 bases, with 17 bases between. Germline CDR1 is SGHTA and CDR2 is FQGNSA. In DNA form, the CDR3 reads TGTGCCAGCAGCTTACCCGGACGACTAGCCCTCAATCAGCCCCAGCATTTT. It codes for CASSLPGRLALNQPQHF.

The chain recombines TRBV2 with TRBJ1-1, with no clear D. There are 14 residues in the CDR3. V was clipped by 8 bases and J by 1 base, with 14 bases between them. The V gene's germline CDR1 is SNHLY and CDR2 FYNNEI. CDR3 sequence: CASGRGMSNTEAFF. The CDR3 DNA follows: TGTGCCAGCGGACGAGGAATGTCGAACACTGAAGCTTTCTTT.

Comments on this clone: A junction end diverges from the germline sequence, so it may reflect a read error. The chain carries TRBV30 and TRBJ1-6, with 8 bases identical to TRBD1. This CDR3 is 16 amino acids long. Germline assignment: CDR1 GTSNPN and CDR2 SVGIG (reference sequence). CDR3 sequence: CASNRARTGRNSPLHF. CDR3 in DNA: TGCGCGAGCAACCGGGCCAGGACAGGGAGGAATTCACCCCTCCACTTT.

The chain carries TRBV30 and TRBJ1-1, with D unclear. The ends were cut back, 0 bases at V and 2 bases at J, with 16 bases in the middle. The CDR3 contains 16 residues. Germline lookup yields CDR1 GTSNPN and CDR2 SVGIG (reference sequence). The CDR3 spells CAWSVRRPLENTEAFF. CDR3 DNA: TGTGCCTGGAGTGTACGGAGGCCGCTCGAAAACACTGAAGCTTTCTTT.

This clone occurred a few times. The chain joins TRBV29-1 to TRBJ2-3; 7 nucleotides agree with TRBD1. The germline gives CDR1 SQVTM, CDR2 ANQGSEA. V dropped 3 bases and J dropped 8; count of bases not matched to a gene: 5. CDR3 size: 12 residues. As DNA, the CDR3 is TGCAGCGTTGACCTGGGACAGTTTACGCAGTATTTT. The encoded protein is CSVDLGQFTQYF.

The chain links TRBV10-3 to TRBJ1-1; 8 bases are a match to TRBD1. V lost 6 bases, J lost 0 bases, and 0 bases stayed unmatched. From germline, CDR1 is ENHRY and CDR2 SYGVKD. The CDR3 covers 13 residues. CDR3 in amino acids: CAIRTGVNTEAFF. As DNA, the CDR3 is TGTGCCATCAGGACAGGGGTGAACACTGAAGCTTTCTTT.

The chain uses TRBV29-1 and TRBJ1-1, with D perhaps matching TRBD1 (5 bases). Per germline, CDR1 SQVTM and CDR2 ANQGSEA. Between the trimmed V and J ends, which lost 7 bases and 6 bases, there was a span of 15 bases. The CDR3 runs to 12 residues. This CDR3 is CSAQGVISEAFF. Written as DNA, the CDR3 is TGCAGCGCCCAAGGGGTTATATCTGAAGCTTTCTTT. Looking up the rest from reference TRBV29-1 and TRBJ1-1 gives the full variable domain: SAVISQKPSRDICQRGTSLTIQCQVDSQVTMMFWYRQQPGQSLTLIATANQGSEATYESGFVIDKFPISRPNLTFSTLTVSNMSPEDSSIYLCSAQGVISEAFFGQGTRLTVV.

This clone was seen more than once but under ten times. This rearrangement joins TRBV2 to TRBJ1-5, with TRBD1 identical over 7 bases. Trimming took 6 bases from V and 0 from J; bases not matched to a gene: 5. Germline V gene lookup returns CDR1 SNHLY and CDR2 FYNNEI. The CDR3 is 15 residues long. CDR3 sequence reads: CASSSDRNSNQPQHF. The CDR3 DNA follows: TGTGCCAGCAGCTCGGACAGGAATAGCAATCAGCCCCAGCATTTT. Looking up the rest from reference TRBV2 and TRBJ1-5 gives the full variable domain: EPEVTQTPSHQVTQMGQEVILRCVPISNHLYFYWYRQILGQKVEFLVSFYNNEISEKSEIFDDQFSVERPDGSNFTLKIRSTKLEDSAMYFCASSSDRNSNQPQHFGDGTRLSIL.

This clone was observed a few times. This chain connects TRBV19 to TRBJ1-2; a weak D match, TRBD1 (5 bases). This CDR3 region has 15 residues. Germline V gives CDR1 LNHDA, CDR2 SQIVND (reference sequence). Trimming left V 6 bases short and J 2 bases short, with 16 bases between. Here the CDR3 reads CASRLSTGKNYGYTF. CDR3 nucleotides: TGTGCCAGTAGGTTGAGCACAGGAAAGAACTATGGCTACACCTTC.

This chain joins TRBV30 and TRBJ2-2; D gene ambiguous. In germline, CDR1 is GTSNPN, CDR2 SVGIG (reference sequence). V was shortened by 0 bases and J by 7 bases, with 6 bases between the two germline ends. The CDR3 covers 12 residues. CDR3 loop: CAWSVMDGELFF. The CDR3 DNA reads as TGTGCCTGGAGTGTAATGGACGGGGAGCTGTTTTTT.

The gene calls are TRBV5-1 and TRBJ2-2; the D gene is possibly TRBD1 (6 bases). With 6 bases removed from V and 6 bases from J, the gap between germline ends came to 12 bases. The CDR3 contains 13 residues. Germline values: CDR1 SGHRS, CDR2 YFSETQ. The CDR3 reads CASIGGESGELFF. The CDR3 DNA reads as TGCGCCAGCATAGGGGGAGAGTCCGGGGAGCTGTTTTTT.

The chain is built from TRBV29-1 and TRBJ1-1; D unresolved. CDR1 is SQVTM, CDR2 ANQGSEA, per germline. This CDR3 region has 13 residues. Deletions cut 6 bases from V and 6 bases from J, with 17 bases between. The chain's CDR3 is CSVSIAGWAEAFF. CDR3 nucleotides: TGCAGCGTATCTATTGCGGGGTGGGCTGAAGCTTTCTTT.